These 7 T cell receptor beta chains were sequenced from one sample in a study of CD8 T cells in Susac syndrome. About 0.5 to 1 ug RNA was reverse transcribed with random hexamers. One entry per CDR3 protein results from TCRdb running MiXCR on the immunoSEQ multiplex PCR reads. The repertoire holds under 150,000 distinct CDR3 sequences, with approximately 95% as singletons. What was sequenced was CD8+ T cells from PBMCs. These TCRs come from a human donor in good health.

The V gene is TRBV20-1, the J gene TRBJ1-2; 11 bases are shared with TRBD1. Germline V gene data show CDR1 as DFQATT and CDR2 as SNEGSKA (reference sequence). The CDR3 has 12 amino acids. The DNA for the CDR3 is TGCAGGTGGGACAGGGGGATAGGAGGCTACACCTTC. This codes for CRWDRGIGGYTF.

This clonotype was seen once. The CDR3 bases are TGTGCCAGCAGCACCTGGACTAGCGGAAACAATGAGCAGTTCTTC. Translation: CASSTWTSGNNEQFF. The chain recombines TRBV7-2 with TRBJ2-1; TRBD2 agrees at 10 bases. The germline V gene encodes CDR1 SGHTA and CDR2 FQGNSA. The CDR3 has 15 amino acids. Germline trimming cut 5 bases from V and 5 bases from J; bases unmatched to any gene: 6.

The chain carries TRBV28 and TRBJ2-3; TRBD2 agrees at 8 bases. Germline assignment: CDR1 MDHEN and CDR2 SYDVKM. V shed 5 bases and J 4 bases; nucleotides not matched to a gene: 8. The CDR3 sequence is 15 residues long. The CDR3 nucleotides are TGTGCCAGCAGTCCCGGGACTAGGGGGGCAGATACGCAGTATTTT. It encodes CASSPGTRGADTQYF.

V usage is TRBV7-3 and J usage is TRBJ2-3, with TRBD1 matching over 9 bases. Germline V lookup: CDR1 SGHTA, CDR2 FQGTGA. Trimming cost V 4 bases and J 2 bases; bases outside gene matches: 4. The CDR3 has 15 amino acids. CDR3 region: CASSSGTGTTDTQYF. DNA for the CDR3: TGTGCCAGCAGCTCCGGGACAGGGACCACAGATACGCAGTATTTT.

CDR3 DNA sequence: TGTGCCAGCAGCCACATCCTAGCGGGAGCAAGCCACGAGCAGTACTTC. Its protein product is CASSHILAGASHEQYF. The genes are TRBV12-3 or TRBV12-4 and TRBJ2-7, with 10 bases aligning to TRBD2. The CDR3 has 16 amino acids. V gave up 6 bases and J gave up 5 bases; unmatched junction bases: 13.

The rearrangement links TRBV29-1 to TRBJ1-1; D unresolved. The CDR3 has 13 residues. Trimming left V 7 bases short and J 0 bases short, with 12 bases between. CDR1 SQVTM and CDR2 ANQGSEA come from the germline V gene. For the CDR3, the DNA is TGCAGCGCCCCGGCCATGATGAACACTGAAGCTTTCTTT. Protein sequence: CSAPAMMNTEAFF.

The chain uses TRBV7-2 and TRBJ2-7; no reliable D call. Trimming took 6 bases from V and 5 from J, leaving 11 bases between them. The CDR3 has 12 residues. Per the germline V gene, CDR1 is SGHTA and CDR2 is FQGNSA. DNA of the CDR3: TGTGCCAGCAGTCGAACCTACAACGAGCAGTACTTC. The encoded protein is CASSRTYNEQYF.